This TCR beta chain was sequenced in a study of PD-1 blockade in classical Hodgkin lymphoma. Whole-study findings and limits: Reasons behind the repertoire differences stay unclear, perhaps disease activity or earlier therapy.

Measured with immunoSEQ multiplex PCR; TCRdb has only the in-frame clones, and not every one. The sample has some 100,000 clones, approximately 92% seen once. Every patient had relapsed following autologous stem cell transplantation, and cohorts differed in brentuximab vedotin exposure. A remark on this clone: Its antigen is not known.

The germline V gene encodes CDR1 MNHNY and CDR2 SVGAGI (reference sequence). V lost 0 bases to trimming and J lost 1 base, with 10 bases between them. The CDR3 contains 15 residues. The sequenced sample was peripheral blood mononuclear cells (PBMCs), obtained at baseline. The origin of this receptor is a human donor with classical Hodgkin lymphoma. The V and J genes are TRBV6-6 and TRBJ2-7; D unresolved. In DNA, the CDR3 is TGTGCCAGCAGTTACTCGTCGTCCAGTTCCTACGAGCAGTACTTC. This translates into CASSYSSSSSYEQYF.